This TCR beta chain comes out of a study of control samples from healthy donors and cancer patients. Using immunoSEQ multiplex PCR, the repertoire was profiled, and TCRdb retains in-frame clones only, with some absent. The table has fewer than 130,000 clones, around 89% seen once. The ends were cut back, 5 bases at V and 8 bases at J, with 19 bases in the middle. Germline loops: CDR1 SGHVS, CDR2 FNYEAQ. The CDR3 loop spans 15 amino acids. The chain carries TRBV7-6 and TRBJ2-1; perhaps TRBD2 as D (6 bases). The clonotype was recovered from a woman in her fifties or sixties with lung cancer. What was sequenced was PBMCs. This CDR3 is CASSHLASDLHEQFF. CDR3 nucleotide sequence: TGTGCCAGCAGCCACCTAGCGTCGGATCTCCATGAGCAGTTCTTC. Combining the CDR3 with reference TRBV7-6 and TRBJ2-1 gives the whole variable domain GAGVSQSPRYKVTKRGQDVALRCDPISGHVSLYWYRQALGQGPEFLTYFNYEAQQDKSGLPNDRFSAERPEGSISTLTIQRTEQRDSAMYRCASSHLASDLHEQFFGPGTRLTVL.